The T cell receptor beta chain under discussion was sequenced for a study of cytomegalovirus exposure and HLA in healthy donors. At the level of the study: In an early release, HLA-typed donors contributed some 88 million unique TCR sequences.

Worth noting for this clone: Its antigen is not identified.

Overall study results and limits: While the bulk of TCR sequences proved rare, some public TCRs turned up in many donors.

The germline gives CDR1 LNHDA, CDR2 SQIVND (reference sequence). Trimming cost V 7 bases and J 4 bases, with 22 bases left between them. The CDR3 runs to 17 residues. The PCR contained 60 Vbeta and 13 Jbeta primers. Some clones are missing from TCRdb's copy, which holds only in-frame ones; the method was immunoSEQ multiplex PCR. Altogether about 190,000 clones are present, roughly three quarters being singletons, with the ten largest covering over 1.5%. This receptor was taken from a woman aged 18-35 years in good health and CMV-seronegative. What was sequenced was PBMCs. The V gene is TRBV19, the J gene TRBJ2-2; tentatively, D is TRBD2 (7 bases). The CDR3 is CASTPPGAGVGTGELFF. CDR3 DNA: TGTGCCAGTACCCCCCCGGGGGCGGGAGTAGGCACCGGGGAGCTGTTTTTT.